Listed below are T cell receptor beta chains from one sample, sequenced in a study of cytomegalovirus exposure and HLA in healthy donors. Assay used: immunoSEQ multiplex PCR; TCRdb lists only in-frame clones, some missing. The sample consists of tens of thousands of clones, less than 75% of them appearing once. Input material: PBMCs. Receptors originate from a woman between 25 and 40 years old in good health and CMV-seronegative. Both conserved end residues are part of each CDR3. Fields, in order: clone size, CDR3 length, J gene, D gene, V gene, CDR3 protein, CDR3 DNA. D genes are given only for firm matches. Rows may omit the clone size; those that give it use once, few, many or a size class.

abundance: NA
len: 13
j_gene: TRBJ1-1
d_gene: NA
v_gene: TRBV14
CDR3aa: CASRFRGVAEAFF
CDR3nt: TGTGCCAGCAGGTTTAGGGGCGTCGCTGAAGCTTTCTTT

abundance: NA
len: 13
j_gene: TRBJ2-3
d_gene: NA
v_gene: TRBV28
CDR3aa: CASSPARVGTQYF
CDR3nt: TGTGCCAGCAGTCCGGCCCGGGTAGGTACGCAGTATTTT

abundance: NA
len: 12
j_gene: TRBJ2-1
d_gene: NA
v_gene: TRBV2
CDR3aa: CASSPLRGEQFF
CDR3nt: TGTGCCAGCAGCCCCCTCCGGGGTGAGCAGTTCTTC

abundance: NA
len: 16
j_gene: TRBJ1-2
d_gene: TRBD1
v_gene: TRBV7-6
CDR3aa: CASSLEQGLMIYGYTF
CDR3nt: TGTGCCAGCAGCTTAGAACAGGGGCTGATGATCTATGGCTACACCTTC

abundance: NA
len: 14
j_gene: TRBJ2-7
d_gene: NA
v_gene: TRBV7-2
CDR3aa: CASSRTGRDYEQYF
CDR3nt: TGTGCCAGCAGCAGGACAGGGAGGGACTACGAGCAGTACTTC

abundance: NA
len: 14
j_gene: TRBJ1-2
d_gene: TRBD1
v_gene: TRBV28
CDR3aa: CASTNPLTGGGYTF
CDR3nt: TGTGCCAGCACCAACCCCCTGACAGGGGGAGGCTACACCTTC

abundance: NA
len: 13
j_gene: TRBJ1-2
d_gene: NA
v_gene: TRBV14
CDR3aa: CASSQSTAYGYTF
CDR3nt: TGTGCCAGCAGCCAATCGACAGCCTATGGCTACACCTTC

abundance: NA
len: 16
j_gene: TRBJ1-4
d_gene: NA
v_gene: TRBV15
CDR3aa: CATSRDGGARVEKLFF
CDR3nt: TGTGCCACCAGCAGAGATGGGGGGGCGCGTGTTGAAAAACTGTTTTTT

abundance: NA
len: 15
j_gene: TRBJ2-7
d_gene: TRBD2
v_gene: TRBV28
CDR3aa: CASSLGLAGLYEQYF
CDR3nt: TGTGCCAGCAGCTTGGGACTAGCGGGGCTCTACGAGCAGTACTTC

abundance: NA
len: 16
j_gene: TRBJ1-2
d_gene: NA
v_gene: TRBV14
CDR3aa: CASSQAPVVANYGYTF
CDR3nt: TGTGCCAGCAGCCAAGCCCCTGTGGTAGCTAACTATGGCTACACCTTC

abundance: NA
len: 15
j_gene: TRBJ1-5
d_gene: TRBD1
v_gene: TRBV5-8
CDR3aa: CASSGGQLLVEPQHF
CDR3nt: TGTGCCAGCAGCGGGGGACAGTTGCTCGTGGAGCCCCAGCATTTT

abundance: NA
len: 15
j_gene: TRBJ1-1
d_gene: TRBD1
v_gene: TRBV5-6
CDR3aa: CASSLVQGAYTEAFF
CDR3nt: TGTGCCAGCAGCTTGGTTCAGGGGGCGTACACTGAAGCTTTCTTT

abundance: NA
len: 14
j_gene: TRBJ2-3
d_gene: NA
v_gene: TRBV7-7
CDR3aa: CASSLSSVTDTQYF
CDR3nt: TGTGCTAGCAGCTTATCCTCCGTGACAGATACGCAGTATTTT

abundance: few
len: 13
j_gene: TRBJ1-1
d_gene: NA
v_gene: TRBV6-1
CDR3aa: CASSQGRSTEAFF
CDR3nt: TGTGCCAGCAGTCAGGGGCGTAGCACTGAAGCTTTCTTT

abundance: once
len: 18
j_gene: TRBJ2-4
d_gene: TRBD1
v_gene: TRBV19
CDR3aa: CASSTPGGTGGNKNIQYF
CDR3nt: TGTGCCAGTAGTACACCGGGCGGGACAGGGGGAAACAAAAACATTCAGTACTTC

abundance: few
len: 15
j_gene: TRBJ1-5
d_gene: NA
v_gene: TRBV30
CDR3aa: CAWSQDSVINQPQHF
CDR3nt: TGTGCCTGGAGTCAAGACAGTGTGATCAATCAGCCCCAGCATTTT

abundance: NA
len: 15
j_gene: TRBJ2-7
d_gene: NA
v_gene: TRBV5-1
CDR3aa: CASSSEGHLLYEQYF
CDR3nt: TGCGCCAGCAGCTCTGAGGGACACCTACTCTACGAGCAGTACTTC

abundance: NA
len: 16
j_gene: TRBJ2-7
d_gene: NA
v_gene: TRBV7-2
CDR3aa: CASSLEWWGGTYEQYF
CDR3nt: TGTGCCAGCAGCTTAGAGTGGTGGGGGGGCACTTACGAGCAGTACTTC

abundance: many
len: 16
j_gene: TRBJ2-6
d_gene: NA
v_gene: TRBV5-6
CDR3aa: CASSLDRVWGANVLTF
CDR3nt: TGTGCCAGCAGCTTGGACAGGGTATGGGGGGCCAACGTCCTGACTTTC

abundance: NA
len: 13
j_gene: TRBJ1-1
d_gene: TRBD1
v_gene: TRBV5-1
CDR3aa: CASRHTGDTEAFF
CDR3nt: TGCGCCAGCAGACATACAGGGGACACTGAAGCTTTCTTT

abundance: few
len: 14
j_gene: TRBJ1-5
d_gene: NA
v_gene: TRBV6-1
CDR3aa: CASSEMGSYQPQHF
CDR3nt: TGTGCCAGCAGTGAAATGGGCAGTTATCAGCCCCAGCATTTT

abundance: NA
len: 12
j_gene: TRBJ1-1
d_gene: NA
v_gene: TRBV7-3
CDR3aa: CASSRVNTEAFF
CDR3nt: TGTGCCAGCAGCCGCGTGAACACTGAAGCTTTCTTT

abundance: NA
len: 15
j_gene: TRBJ2-1
d_gene: NA
v_gene: TRBV29-1
CDR3aa: CSVRGRRDSNNEQFF
CDR3nt: TGCAGCGTGAGGGGTCGGCGGGACAGCAACAATGAGCAGTTCTTC

abundance: NA
len: 13
j_gene: TRBJ2-7
d_gene: NA
v_gene: TRBV30
CDR3aa: CAWSVGGAYEQYF
CDR3nt: TGTGCCTGGAGTGTGGGCGGGGCCTACGAGCAGTACTTC